This T cell receptor beta chain was identified in a study of neurological immune-mediated disorders (dated by TCRdb to the late 2010s). Study-wide context: The study compared peripheral blood TCR-beta repertoires of HTLV-I-associated myelopathy (HAM/TSP) patients, multiple sclerosis patients and healthy controls using UMI-based sequencing. The 95 to 120 TCR-beta libraries included longitudinal samples, technical triplicates and paired sorted CD4+ and CD8+ T-cell subsets alongside PBMC samples. Each longitudinal HAM/TSP and healthy donor was sampled at 3 time-points spaced at roughly 3-40 month intervals. The cohort comprised roughly 70 subjects: 14 HAM/TSP patients, approximately 34 multiple sclerosis patients and 20 or so healthy controls. Overall study outcomes, separate from this receptor: The highest TCR clonal expansion was observed in HAM/TSP patients, whereas the lowest was observed in MS patients, even when compared with healthy controls. Expanded clones from different subjects shared no identical CDR3 amino acid sequences, which suggests that TCR-beta repertoires were private in all groups.

Reading the label with the study, this specimen's time point is: longitudinal time-point 1 (baseline). Libraries from unsorted PBMCs were made from 2 million PBMCs kept in RNAlater at -80 degrees C until RNA extraction. Peripheral blood underwent Ficoll-Hypaque density gradient centrifugation to isolate PBMCs, which were then cryopreserved in liquid nitrogen. cDNA was synthesized by template-switch 5'RACE using a primer with a 10-nucleotide random unique molecular identifier that tagged each TCR transcript. Over 180 million TCR-beta sequences, covering 15-18 subjects, were produced in each sequencing run. The RNeasy kit was used to extract total RNA. Using the KAPA Real-time Library Amplification kit, TCR-beta VDJ regions were amplified with primers for the TCR constant region and the 5'RACE anchor. A first PCR added sample indexes and Illumina adaptors, and a second PCR then raised library yield. After purification with Ampure beads, the TCR product of roughly 650 bp was size-selected on a 2% E-gel SizeSelection system. Before pooling, library quality was assessed on a Bioanalyzer, concentration was determined with Qubit, and library quantification was performed with the Kapa Library Quantification kit. An Illumina HiSeq 2500 sequenced the libraries paired-end 2 x 150 bp. To increase sequence diversity, about 25-31% phiX was spiked into each library pool. In the source study's methods: Quality-filtered reads were processed with the UMI-based MiGEC pipeline, which removed over 75% of raw TCR sequences during error correction. VDJ genes were aligned to IMGT germline references, and clonotypes were defined by unique CDR3 amino acid sequence plus V-J genes. VDJtools evaluated clonal expansion, Shannon diversity and CDR3 relatedness (CalcPairwiseDistances, ClusterSamples); CLCbio workbench built phylogenetic trees. Expanded clones were defined as having at least 8 unique UMIs, based on coefficient-of-variation modelling across technical triplicates. TCRdb passed the public sequencing reads through fastp at Q25 and MiXCR, retaining productive beta sequences. Rows are unified per CDR3 protein, each entry keeping the most common DNA and genes. The V and J calls come from TCRdb's annotation, not from the publication. The sample includes about 57,000 distinct CDR3 sequences, with around 10% observed a single time. Of the sample, 6.6% is held by the ten largest clones.

This clonotype was detected many times. Which antigen it targets is not known. No much larger clonotype is one base removed from it; base qualities were not supplied. The trim is 4 bases for V and 0 bases for J, with a gap of 7 bases between the germline ends. The CDR3 spans 14 residues, from the cysteine through the phenylalanine. Here the CDR3 DNA is all that survives: 42 bases in frame from base 1. Reading the germline V gene gives CDR1 SNHLY and CDR2 FYNNEI. The sequence joins TRBV2 to TRBJ1-5; too little of a D gene remains to name it. The TCR was taken from a male donor with HTLV-1-associated myelopathy (HAM/TSP). The sample was PBMCs. The CDR3 here reads CASSGEYSNQPQHF. The nucleotide sequence reads as follows: TGTGCCAGCAGTGGAGAGTATAGCAATCAGCCCCAGCATTTT.